This TCR beta chain was identified in a study of blood T cell repertoires in COVID-19. A Seattle source enrolled patients during active infection and followed them longitudinally. Data came from immunoSEQ multiplex PCR; TCRdb stores just in-frame clones and leaves some out. The sample yields about 180,000 clones, about 85% seen once. J gave up 3 bases and V 5 bases, and 9 bases lay outside the gene matches. The CDR3 extends over 15 amino acids. Germline V gene sequence: CDR1 SEHNR, CDR2 FQNEAQ (reference sequence). The chain recombines TRBV7-9 with TRBJ1-2; 7 bases fit TRBD1. The sequenced sample consisted of peripheral blood. The sequence derives from an elderly man with COVID-19, enrolled during active disease. The chain's CDR3 is CASSPGQGEYYGYTF. The CDR3 region has the DNA TGTGCCAGCAGCCCAGGCCAGGGGGAGTACTATGGCTACACCTTC. The variable domain in full, completed from reference TRBV7-9 and TRBJ1-2, reads DTGVSQNPRHKITKRGQNVTFRCDPISEHNRLYWYRQTLGQGPEFLTYFQNEAQLEKSRLLSDRFSAERPKGSFSTLEIQRTEQGDSAMYLCASSPGQGEYYGYTFGSGTRLTVV.